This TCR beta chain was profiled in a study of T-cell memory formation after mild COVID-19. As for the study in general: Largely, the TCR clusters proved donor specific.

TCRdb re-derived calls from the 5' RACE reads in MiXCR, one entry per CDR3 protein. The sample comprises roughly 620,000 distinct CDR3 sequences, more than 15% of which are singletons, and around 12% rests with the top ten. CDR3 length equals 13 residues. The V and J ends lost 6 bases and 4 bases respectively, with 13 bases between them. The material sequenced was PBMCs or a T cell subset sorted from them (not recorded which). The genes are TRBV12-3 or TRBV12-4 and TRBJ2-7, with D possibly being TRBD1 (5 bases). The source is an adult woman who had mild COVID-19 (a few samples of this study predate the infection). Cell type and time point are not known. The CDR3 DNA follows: TGTGCCAGCAGGGAAACAGGAATTTACGAGCAGTACTTC. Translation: CASRETGIYEQYF.